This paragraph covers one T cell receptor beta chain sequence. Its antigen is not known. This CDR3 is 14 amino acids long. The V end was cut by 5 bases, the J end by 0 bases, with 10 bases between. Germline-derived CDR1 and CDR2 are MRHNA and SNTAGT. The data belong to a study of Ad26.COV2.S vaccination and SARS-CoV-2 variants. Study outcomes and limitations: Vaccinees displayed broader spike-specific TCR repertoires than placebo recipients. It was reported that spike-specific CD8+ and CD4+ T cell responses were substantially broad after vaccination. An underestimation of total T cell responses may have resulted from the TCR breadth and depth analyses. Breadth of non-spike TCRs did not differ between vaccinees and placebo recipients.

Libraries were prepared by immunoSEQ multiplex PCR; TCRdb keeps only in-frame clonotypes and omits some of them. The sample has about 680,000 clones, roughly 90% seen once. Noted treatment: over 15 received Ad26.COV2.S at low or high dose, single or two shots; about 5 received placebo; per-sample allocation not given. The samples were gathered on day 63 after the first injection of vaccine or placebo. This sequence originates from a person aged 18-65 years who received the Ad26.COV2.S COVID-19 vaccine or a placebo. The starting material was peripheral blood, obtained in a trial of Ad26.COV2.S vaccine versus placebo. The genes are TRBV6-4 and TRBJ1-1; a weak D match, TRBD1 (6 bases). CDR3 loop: CASSSDRLNTEAFF. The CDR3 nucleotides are TGTGCCAGCAGTTCCGACAGGCTGAACACTGAAGCTTTCTTT.